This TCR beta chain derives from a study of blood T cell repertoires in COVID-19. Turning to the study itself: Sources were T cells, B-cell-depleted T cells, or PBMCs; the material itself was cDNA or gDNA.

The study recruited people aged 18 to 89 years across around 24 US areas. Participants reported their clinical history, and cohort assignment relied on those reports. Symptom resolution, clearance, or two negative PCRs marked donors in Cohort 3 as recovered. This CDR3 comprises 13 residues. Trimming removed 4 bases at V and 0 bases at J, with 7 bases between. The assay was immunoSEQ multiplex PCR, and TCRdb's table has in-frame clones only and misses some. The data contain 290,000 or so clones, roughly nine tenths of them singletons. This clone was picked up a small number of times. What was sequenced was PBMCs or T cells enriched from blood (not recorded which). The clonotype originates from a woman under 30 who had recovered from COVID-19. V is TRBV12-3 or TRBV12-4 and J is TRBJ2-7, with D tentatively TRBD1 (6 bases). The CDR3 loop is CASSWTDSYEQYF. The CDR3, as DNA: TGTGCCAGCAGTTGGACAGACTCCTACGAGCAGTACTTC.